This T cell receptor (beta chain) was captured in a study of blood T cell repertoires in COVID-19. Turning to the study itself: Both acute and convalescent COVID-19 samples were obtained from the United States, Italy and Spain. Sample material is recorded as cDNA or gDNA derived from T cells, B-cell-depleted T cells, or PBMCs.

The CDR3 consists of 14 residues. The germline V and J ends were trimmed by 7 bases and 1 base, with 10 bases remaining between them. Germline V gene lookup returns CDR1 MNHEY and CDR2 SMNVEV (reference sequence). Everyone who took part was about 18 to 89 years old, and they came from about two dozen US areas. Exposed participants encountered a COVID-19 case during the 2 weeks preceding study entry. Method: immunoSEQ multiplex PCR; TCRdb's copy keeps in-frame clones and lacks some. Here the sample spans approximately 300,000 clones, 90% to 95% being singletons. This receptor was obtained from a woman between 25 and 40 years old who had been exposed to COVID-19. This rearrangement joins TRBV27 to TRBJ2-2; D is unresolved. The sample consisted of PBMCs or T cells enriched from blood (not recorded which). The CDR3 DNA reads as TGTGCCAGCAACCTACGTGGGAACACCGGGGAGCTGTTTTTT. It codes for CASNLRGNTGELFF.